This TCR beta chain is drawn from a study of blood T cell repertoires in COVID-19. Per the original methods: Using reference gene primer amplification, nucleated cell counts were estimated. Method: immunoSEQ multiplex PCR; TCRdb's copy keeps in-frame clones and lacks some. From that table come the V and J calls and clone size; the DNA was used to work out D and trimming. Altogether some 85,000 clones are present, about 80% being singletons, with the ten largest covering roughly 21%. CDR3 length: 13 amino acids. Germline V gene lookup returns CDR1 SQVTM and CDR2 ANQGSEA. V lost 4 bases, J lost 3 bases, and 4 bases stayed unmatched.

The receptor's source is a woman aged 80 or over with acute or convalescent COVID-19. Sequencing was carried out using peripheral blood. The chain uses TRBV29-1 and TRBJ2-3; 7 bases match TRBD2. The chain's CDR3 is CSVVSGVTDTQYF. CDR3 DNA sequence: TGCAGCGTTGTGAGCGGGGTTACAGATACGCAGTATTTT.